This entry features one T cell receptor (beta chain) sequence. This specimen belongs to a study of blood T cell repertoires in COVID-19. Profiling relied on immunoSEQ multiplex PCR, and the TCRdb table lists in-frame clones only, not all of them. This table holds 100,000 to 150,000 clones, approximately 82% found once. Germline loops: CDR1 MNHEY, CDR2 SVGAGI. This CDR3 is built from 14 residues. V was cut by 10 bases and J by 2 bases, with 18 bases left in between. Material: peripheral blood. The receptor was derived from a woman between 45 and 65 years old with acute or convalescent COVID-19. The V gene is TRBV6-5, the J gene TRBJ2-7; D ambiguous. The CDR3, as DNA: TGTGCCACCATCCCCGGTCCCCTTGCCTACGAGCAGTACTTC. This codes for CATIPGPLAYEQYF.